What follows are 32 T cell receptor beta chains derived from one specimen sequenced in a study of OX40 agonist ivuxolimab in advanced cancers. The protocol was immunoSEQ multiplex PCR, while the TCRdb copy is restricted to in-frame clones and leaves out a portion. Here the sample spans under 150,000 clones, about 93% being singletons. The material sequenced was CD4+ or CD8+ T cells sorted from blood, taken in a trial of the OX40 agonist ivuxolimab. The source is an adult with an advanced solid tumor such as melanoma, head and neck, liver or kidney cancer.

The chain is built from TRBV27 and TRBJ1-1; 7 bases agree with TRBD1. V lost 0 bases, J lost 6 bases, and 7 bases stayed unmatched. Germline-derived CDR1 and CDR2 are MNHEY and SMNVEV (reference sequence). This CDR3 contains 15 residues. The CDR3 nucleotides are TGTGCCAGCAGTTTATCCCGGGACAGTAAGTCTGAAGCTTTCTTT. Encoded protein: CASSLSRDSKSEAFF.

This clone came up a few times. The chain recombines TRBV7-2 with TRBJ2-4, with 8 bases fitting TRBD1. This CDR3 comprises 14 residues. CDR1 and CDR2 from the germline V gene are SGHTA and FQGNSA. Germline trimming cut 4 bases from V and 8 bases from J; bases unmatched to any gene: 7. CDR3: CASSSPTGADIQYF. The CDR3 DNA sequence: TGTGCCAGCAGCTCCCCGACAGGGGCGGACATTCAGTACTTC.

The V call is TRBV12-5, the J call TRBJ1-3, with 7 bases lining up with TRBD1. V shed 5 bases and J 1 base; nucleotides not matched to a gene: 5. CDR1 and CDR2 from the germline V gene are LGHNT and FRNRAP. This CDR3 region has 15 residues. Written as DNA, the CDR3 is TGTGCTAGTGGTCTCACAGGGGTTTCTGGAAACACCATATATTTT. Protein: CASGLTGVSGNTIYF.

The CDR3 protein is CASSSNGQVDQPQHF. In nucleotides, the CDR3 is TGTGCCAGCAGCTCCAATGGACAGGTTGATCAGCCCCAGCATTTT. V is TRBV11-2 and J is TRBJ1-5, with 7 bases lining up with TRBD1. The V and J ends lost 4 bases and 5 bases, in that order; junction bases with no gene match: 8. CDR1 SGHAT and CDR2 FQNNGV come from the germline V gene. The CDR3 totals 15 residues.

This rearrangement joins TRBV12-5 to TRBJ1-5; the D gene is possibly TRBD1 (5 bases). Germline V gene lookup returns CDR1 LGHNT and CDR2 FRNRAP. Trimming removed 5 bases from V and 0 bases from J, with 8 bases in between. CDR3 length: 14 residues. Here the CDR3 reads CASGGGYSNQPQHF. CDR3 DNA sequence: TGTGCTAGTGGTGGGGGATATAGCAATCAGCCCCAGCATTTT.

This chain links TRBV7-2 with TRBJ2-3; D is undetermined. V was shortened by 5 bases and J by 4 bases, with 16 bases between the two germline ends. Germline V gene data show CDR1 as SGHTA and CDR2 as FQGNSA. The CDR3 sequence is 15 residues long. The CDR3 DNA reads TGTGCCAGCAGCCGCCCGGCCAGGCCCCCAGATACGCAGTATTTT. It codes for CASSRPARPPDTQYF.

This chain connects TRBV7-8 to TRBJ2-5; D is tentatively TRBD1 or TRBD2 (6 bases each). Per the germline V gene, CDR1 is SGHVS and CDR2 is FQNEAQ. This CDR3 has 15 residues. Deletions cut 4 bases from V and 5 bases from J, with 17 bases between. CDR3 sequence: CASSSITGAQETQYF. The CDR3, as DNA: TGTGCCAGCAGCTCTATTACGGGGGCCCAGGAGACCCAGTACTTC. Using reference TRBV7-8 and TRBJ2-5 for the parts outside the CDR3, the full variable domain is GAGVSQSPRYKVAKRGQDVALRCDPISGHVSLFWYQQALGQGPEFLTYFQNEAQLDKSGLPSDRFFAERPEGSVSTLKIQRTQQEDSAVYLCASSSITGAQETQYFGPGTRLLVL.

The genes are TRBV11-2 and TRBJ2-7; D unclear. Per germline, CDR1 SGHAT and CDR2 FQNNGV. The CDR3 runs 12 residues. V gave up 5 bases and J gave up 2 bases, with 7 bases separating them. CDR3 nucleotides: TGTGCCAGCAGCCAAAGGCCCTACGAGCAGTACTTC. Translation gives CASSQRPYEQYF.

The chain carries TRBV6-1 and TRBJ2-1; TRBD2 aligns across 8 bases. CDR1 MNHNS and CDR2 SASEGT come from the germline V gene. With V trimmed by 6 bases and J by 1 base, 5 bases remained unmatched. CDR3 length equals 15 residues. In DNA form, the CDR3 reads TGTGCCAGCAGGGCCGGGGGGGAATCCTACAATGAGCAGTTCTTC. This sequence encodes CASRAGGESYNEQFF.

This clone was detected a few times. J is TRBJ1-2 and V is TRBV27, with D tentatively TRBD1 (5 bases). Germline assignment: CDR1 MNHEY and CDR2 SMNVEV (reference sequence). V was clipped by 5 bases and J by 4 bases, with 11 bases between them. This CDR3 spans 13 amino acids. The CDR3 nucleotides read TGTGCCAGCAGTGCTCAGGGACTCTATGGCTACACCTTC. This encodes CASSAQGLYGYTF.

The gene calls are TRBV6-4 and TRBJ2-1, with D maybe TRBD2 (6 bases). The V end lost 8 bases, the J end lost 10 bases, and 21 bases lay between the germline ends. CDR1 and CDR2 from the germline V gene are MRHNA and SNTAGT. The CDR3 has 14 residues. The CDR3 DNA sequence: TGTGCCAGCCGTCCGGGCGGGGCCCCCGGGGAGCAGTTCTTC. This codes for CASRPGGAPGEQFF.

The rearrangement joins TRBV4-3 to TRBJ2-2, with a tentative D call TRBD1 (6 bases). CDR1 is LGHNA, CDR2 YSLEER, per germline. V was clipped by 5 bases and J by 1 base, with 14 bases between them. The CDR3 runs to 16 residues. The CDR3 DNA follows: TGCGCCAGCAGCTACCAGGGGACCCAGAACACCGGGGAGCTGTTTTTT. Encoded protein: CASSYQGTQNTGELFF.

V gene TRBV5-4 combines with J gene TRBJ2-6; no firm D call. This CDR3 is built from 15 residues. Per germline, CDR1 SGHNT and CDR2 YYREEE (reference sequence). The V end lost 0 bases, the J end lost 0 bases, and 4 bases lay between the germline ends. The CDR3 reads CASSLDLSGANVLTF. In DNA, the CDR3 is TGTGCCAGCAGCTTGGATCTCTCTGGGGCCAACGTCCTGACTTTC. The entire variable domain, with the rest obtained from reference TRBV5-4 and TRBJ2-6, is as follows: ETGVTQSPTHLIKTRGQQVTLRCSSQSGHNTVSWYQQALGQGPQFIFQYYREEENGRGNFPPRFSGLQFPNYSSELNVNALELDDSALYLCASSLDLSGANVLTFGAGSRLTVL.

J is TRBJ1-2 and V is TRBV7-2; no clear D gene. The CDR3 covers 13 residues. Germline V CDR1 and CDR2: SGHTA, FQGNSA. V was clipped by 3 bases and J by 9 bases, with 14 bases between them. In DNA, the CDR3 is TGTGCCAGCAGCTTCGACCCCGATAGGCGCTACACCTTC. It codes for CASSFDPDRRYTF.

CDR3 nucleotide sequence: TGTGCCAGCAGGGGTAACACCGGGGAGCTGTTTTTT. The encoded protein is CASRGNTGELFF. V is TRBV6-5 and J is TRBJ2-2; D call uncertain. V lost 6 bases to trimming and J lost 2 bases, with 4 bases between them. This CDR3 has 12 amino acids. Germline V CDR1 and CDR2: MNHEY, SVGAGI.

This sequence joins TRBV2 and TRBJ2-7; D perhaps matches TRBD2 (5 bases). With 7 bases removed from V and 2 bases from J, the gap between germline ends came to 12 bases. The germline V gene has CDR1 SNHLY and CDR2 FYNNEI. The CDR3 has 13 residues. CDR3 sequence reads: CASIDRGTYEQYF. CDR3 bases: TGTGCCAGCATCGATCGGGGTACCTACGAGCAGTACTTC.

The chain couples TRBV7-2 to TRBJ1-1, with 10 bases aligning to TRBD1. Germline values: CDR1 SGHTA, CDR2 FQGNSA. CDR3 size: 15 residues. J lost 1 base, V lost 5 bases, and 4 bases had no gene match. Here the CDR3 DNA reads TGTGCCAGCAGCCCCGGACAGGGGGGGAACACTGAAGCTTTCTTT. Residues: CASSPGQGGNTEAFF.

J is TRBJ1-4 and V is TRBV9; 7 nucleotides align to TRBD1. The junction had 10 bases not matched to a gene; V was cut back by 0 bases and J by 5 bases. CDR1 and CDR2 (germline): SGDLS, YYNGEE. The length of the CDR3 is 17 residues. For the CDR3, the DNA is TGTGCCAGCAGCGTAGGAGCTCAACAGGGGTCAAATGAAAAACTGTTTTTT. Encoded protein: CASSVGAQQGSNEKLFF.

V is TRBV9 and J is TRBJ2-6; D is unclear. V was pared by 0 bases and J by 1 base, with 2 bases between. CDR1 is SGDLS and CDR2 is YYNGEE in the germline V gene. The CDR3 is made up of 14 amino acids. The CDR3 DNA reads TGTGCCAGCAGCGTAGTTTCTGGGGCCAACGTCCTGACTTTC. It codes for CASSVVSGANVLTF.

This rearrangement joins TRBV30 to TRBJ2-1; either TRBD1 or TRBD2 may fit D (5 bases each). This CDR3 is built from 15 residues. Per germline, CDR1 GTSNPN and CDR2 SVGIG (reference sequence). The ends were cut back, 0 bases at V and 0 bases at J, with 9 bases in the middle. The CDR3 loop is CAWSVWGSSYNEQFF. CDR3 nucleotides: TGTGCCTGGAGTGTATGGGGGAGCTCCTACAATGAGCAGTTCTTC.

The CDR3 region is CASSWRRSTDNSPLHF. The CDR3 region has the DNA TGTGCCAGCAGCTGGCGGCGATCGACCGATAATTCACCCCTCCACTTT. The chain uses TRBV7-2 and TRBJ1-6; no firm D call. Germline V CDR1 and CDR2: SGHTA, FQGNSA. V was pared by 4 bases and J by 5 bases, with 15 bases between. This CDR3 has 16 residues.

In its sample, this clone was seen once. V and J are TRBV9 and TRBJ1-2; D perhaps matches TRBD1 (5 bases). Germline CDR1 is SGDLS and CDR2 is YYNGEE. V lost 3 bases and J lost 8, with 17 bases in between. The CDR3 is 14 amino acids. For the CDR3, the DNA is TGTGCCAGCAGCGCCTGGGGCGCCAGAAGCGGCTACACCTTC. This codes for CASSAWGARSGYTF.

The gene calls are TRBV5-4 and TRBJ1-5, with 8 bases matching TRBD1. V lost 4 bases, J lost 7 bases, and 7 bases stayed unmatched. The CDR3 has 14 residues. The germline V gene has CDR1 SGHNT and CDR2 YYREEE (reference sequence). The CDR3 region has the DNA TGTGCCAGCAGCCTACAGGGGGTCGGCCAGCCCCAGCATTTT. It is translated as CASSLQGVGQPQHF.

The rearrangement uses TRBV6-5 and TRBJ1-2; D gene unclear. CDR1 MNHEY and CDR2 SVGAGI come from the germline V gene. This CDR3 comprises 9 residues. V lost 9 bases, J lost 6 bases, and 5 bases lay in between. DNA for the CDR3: TGTGCCAGTGGGGATGGCTACACCTTC. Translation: CASGDGYTF.

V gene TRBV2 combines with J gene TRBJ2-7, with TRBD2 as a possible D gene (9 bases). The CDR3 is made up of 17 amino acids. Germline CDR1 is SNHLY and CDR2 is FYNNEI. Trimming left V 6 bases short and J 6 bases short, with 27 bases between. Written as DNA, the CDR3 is TGTGCCAGCAGGCCCAGGGGGCGGGGGGGCCCGATGGGCGAGCAGTACTTC. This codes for CASRPRGRGGPMGEQYF.

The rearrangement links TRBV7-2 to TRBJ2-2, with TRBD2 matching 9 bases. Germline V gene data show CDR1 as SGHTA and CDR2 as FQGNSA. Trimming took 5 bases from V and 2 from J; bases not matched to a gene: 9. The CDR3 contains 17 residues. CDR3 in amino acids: CASSQRPSGTNTGELFF. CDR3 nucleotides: TGTGCCAGCAGCCAAAGGCCTAGCGGGACCAACACCGGGGAGCTGTTTTTT.

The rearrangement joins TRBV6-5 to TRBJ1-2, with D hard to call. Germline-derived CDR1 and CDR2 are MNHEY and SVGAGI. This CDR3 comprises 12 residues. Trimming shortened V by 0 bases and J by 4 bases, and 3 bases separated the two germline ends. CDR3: CASSYSSYGYTF. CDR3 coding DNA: TGTGCCAGCAGTTACTCGAGCTATGGCTACACCTTC.

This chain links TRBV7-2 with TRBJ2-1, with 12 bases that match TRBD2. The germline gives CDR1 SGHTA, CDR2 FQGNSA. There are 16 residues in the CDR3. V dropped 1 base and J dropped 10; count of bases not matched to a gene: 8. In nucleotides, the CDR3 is TGTGCCAGCAGCTTAGGGGGGACTAGCGGGTCTTACGAGCAGTTCTTC. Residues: CASSLGGTSGSYEQFF.

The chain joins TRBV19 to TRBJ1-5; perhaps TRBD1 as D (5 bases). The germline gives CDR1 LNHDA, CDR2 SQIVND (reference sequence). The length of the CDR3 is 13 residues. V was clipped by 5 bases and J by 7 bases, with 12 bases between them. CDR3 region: CASSEGDGQPQHF. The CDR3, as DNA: TGTGCCAGTAGTGAAGGGGACGGCCAGCCCCAGCATTTT.

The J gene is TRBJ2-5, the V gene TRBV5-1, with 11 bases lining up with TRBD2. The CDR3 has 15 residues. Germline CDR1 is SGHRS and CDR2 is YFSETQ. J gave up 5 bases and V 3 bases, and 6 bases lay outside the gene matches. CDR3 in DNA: TGCGCCAGCAGCTATTCTCCTAGCGGGGGGGAGACCCAGTACTTC. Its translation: CASSYSPSGGETQYF.

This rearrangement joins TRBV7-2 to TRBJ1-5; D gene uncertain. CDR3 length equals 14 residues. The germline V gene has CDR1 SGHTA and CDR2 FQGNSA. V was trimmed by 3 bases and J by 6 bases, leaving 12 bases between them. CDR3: CASSFRVVRQPQHF. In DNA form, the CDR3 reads TGTGCCAGCAGCTTTCGTGTGGTTCGTCAGCCCCAGCATTTT.

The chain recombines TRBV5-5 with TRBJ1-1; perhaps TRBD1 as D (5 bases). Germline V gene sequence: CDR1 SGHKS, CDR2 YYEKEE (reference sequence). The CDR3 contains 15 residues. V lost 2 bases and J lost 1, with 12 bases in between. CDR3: CASSFRYGQNTEAFF. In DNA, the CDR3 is TGTGCCAGCAGCTTTCGATACGGACAGAACACTGAAGCTTTCTTT.